This T cell receptor beta chain was profiled in a study of T cell changes during pregnancy in multiple sclerosis. This clone was observed a handful of times. V shed 0 bases and J shed 9 bases, with 12 bases lying between them. The V gene's germline CDR1 is MNHNS and CDR2 SASEGT. The CDR3 has 14 amino acids. Only in-frame clones appear in the TCRdb table, and some are missing; sequencing was by immunoSEQ multiplex PCR. The sample includes about 27,000 clones, roughly 90% of them seen just once. The rearrangement joins TRBV6-1 to TRBJ2-1; weak D call: TRBD2 (7 bases). This receptor was taken from a female donor with multiple sclerosis, enrolled in a pregnancy study. Sequencing was performed on CD8+ T cells from peripheral blood mononuclear cells, taken in the second trimester of pregnancy. The CDR3 region is CASSEAGEGGEQFF. CDR3 sequence (DNA): TGTGCCAGCAGTGAAGCGGGGGAGGGGGGTGAGCAGTTCTTC.